What follows are 21 T cell receptor beta chains derived from one specimen sequenced in a study of Ad26.COV2.S vaccination and SARS-CoV-2 variants. The protocol was immunoSEQ multiplex PCR, while the TCRdb copy is restricted to in-frame clones and leaves out a portion. The sample includes about 350,000 clones, about 92% seen only once; the top ten take about 3.9%. The material was peripheral blood, obtained after recovery from COVID-19. The source is a human donor who had recovered from COVID-19.

CDR3 in DNA: TGTGCCAGCAGCAACAGGGGCGTAGAAGCTTTCTTT. Its protein is CASSNRGVEAFF. The chain carries TRBV6-5 and TRBJ1-1; 7 positions agree with TRBD1. The length of the CDR3 is 12 residues. Trimming removed 6 bases from V and 8 bases from J; junction bases left unmatched: 6. Germline loops: CDR1 MNHEY, CDR2 SVGAGI.

This clone is a singleton in its sample. The CDR3 sequence: CSATTGPIQYF. Here the CDR3 DNA reads TGCAGTGCTACCACAGGGCCCATTCAGTACTTC. The rearrangement joins TRBV20-1 to TRBJ2-4, with D tentatively TRBD1 (6 bases). The germline gives CDR1 DFQATT, CDR2 SNEGSKA (reference sequence). The CDR3 has 11 amino acids. Trimming cost V 4 bases and J 9 bases, with 10 bases left between them.

This clone came up a few times. The V and J genes are TRBV2 and TRBJ1-2, with D uncertain. CDR1 is SNHLY, CDR2 FYNNEI, per germline. This CDR3 comprises 14 residues. V was clipped by 4 bases and J by 0 bases, with 9 bases between them. The CDR3 nucleotides read TGTGCCAGCAGTGTGGCGGGGTCTAACTATGGCTACACCTTC. Translating gives CASSVAGSNYGYTF.

V and J are TRBV19 and TRBJ2-5, with a weak D call TRBD1 (5 bases). The germline V gene has CDR1 LNHDA and CDR2 SQIVND (reference sequence). This CDR3 has 14 residues. Trimming took off 4 bases at V and 5 bases at J, with 14 bases between the two ends. CDR3 sequence: CASSSGSGWETQYF. Here the CDR3 DNA reads TGTGCCAGTAGTAGTGGGTCAGGGTGGGAGACCCAGTACTTC.

The chain employs TRBV5-1 and TRBJ2-5; no clear D gene. The CDR3 sequence is 12 residues long. V gave up 4 bases and J gave up 1 base, with 5 bases separating them. Per the germline V gene, CDR1 is SGHRS and CDR2 is YFSETQ. Here the CDR3 reads CASSTSQETQYF. The CDR3 DNA reads as TGCGCCAGCAGCACGTCCCAAGAGACCCAGTACTTC. The full variable domain, its missing parts supplied by reference TRBV5-1 and TRBJ2-5, is KAGVTQTPRYLIKTRGQQVTLSCSPISGHRSVSWYQQTPGQGLQFLFEYFSETQRNKGNFPGRFSGRQFSNSRSEMNVSTLELGDSALYLCASSTSQETQYFGPGTRLLVL.

The chain recombines TRBV20-1 with TRBJ1-2; D call uncertain. V was trimmed by 8 bases and J by 6 bases, leaving 13 bases between them. This CDR3 is built from 11 residues. Germline V gives CDR1 DFQATT, CDR2 SNEGSKA (reference sequence). CDR3 residues: CSPPLLDGYTF. The CDR3 region has the DNA TGCAGTCCACCCTTGCTCGATGGCTACACCTTC.

The V gene is TRBV7-8, the J gene TRBJ2-2; TRBD2 matches at 9 bases. There are 17 residues in the CDR3. J gave up 1 base and V 1 base, and 4 bases lay outside the gene matches. Germline CDR1 SGHVS, CDR2 FQNEAQ. The CDR3 loop is CASSLGATSGNTGELFF. In nucleotides, the CDR3 is TGTGCCAGCAGCTTAGGCGCGACTAGCGGGAACACCGGGGAGCTGTTTTTT. The whole variable domain, filled in from reference TRBV7-8 and TRBJ2-2, reads GAGVSQSPRYKVAKRGQDVALRCDPISGHVSLFWYQQALGQGPEFLTYFQNEAQLDKSGLPSDRFFAERPEGSVSTLKIQRTQQEDSAVYLCASSLGATSGNTGELFFGEGSRLTVL.

The genes are TRBV27 and TRBJ2-2; a possible D gene is TRBD1 (6 bases). Trimming pared 3 bases from V and 4 bases from J, leaving 15 bases between. The CDR3 runs 16 residues. Germline values: CDR1 MNHEY, CDR2 SMNVEV (reference sequence). The CDR3 DNA reads TGTGCCAGCAGTTTCCCTGACAGGAAGGGCACCGGGGAGCTGTTTTTT. Translated, it gives CASSFPDRKGTGELFF.

This clone showed up just once. The rearrangement uses TRBV27 and TRBJ2-2, with TRBD2 identical over 8 bases. Per the germline V gene, CDR1 is MNHEY and CDR2 is SMNVEV (reference sequence). The CDR3 covers 18 residues. After removal of 2 bases from V and 0 bases from J, the junction contained 8 bases not matched to a gene. CDR3 coding DNA: TGTGCCAGCAGTTTAACCGGGGGGGCGGCTTCGAACACCGGGGAGCTGTTTTTT. Protein: CASSLTGGAASNTGELFF.

In this sample, this clone turned up a few times. This chain links TRBV9 with TRBJ1-3; D is unresolved. In germline, CDR1 is SGDLS, CDR2 YYNGEE. The CDR3 extends over 10 amino acids. V lost 3 bases, J lost 5 bases, and 0 bases lay in between. The CDR3 DNA sequence: TGTGCCAGCAGCGGAAACACCATATATTTT. Protein sequence: CASSGNTIYF.

CDR3 region: CASSQDSDTQYF. The CDR3 DNA reads TGCGCCAGCAGCCAAGATTCAGATACGCAGTATTTT. The chain links TRBV4-3 to TRBJ2-3, with D unresolved. Between the trimmed V and J ends, which lost 0 bases and 4 bases, there was a span of 2 bases. The CDR3 extends over 12 amino acids. Germline V lookup: CDR1 LGHNA, CDR2 YSLEER.

The chain links TRBV29-1 to TRBJ2-1, with TRBD2 identical over 13 bases. The CDR3 has 14 residues. Germline V lookup: CDR1 SQVTM, CDR2 ANQGSEA. Trimming removed 7 bases from V and 6 bases from J; junction bases left unmatched: 6. Here the CDR3 reads CSAKGLAGINEQFF. DNA for the CDR3: TGCAGCGCGAAGGGACTAGCGGGGATCAATGAGCAGTTCTTC.

The chain carries TRBV5-6 and TRBJ2-1, with D perhaps matching TRBD2 (6 bases). This CDR3 has 16 amino acids. From germline, CDR1 is SGHDT and CDR2 YYEEEE. V was cut by 4 bases and J by 4 bases, with 18 bases left in between. CDR3 protein: CASSPPGLAKYNEQFF. In DNA, the CDR3 is TGTGCCAGCAGCCCACCGGGCCTAGCGAAGTACAATGAGCAGTTCTTC.

The V and J genes are TRBV4-1 and TRBJ2-3, with no clear D. The V end was cut by 4 bases, the J end by 4 bases, with 9 bases between. The CDR3 sequence is 13 residues long. CDR1 is MGHRA and CDR2 is YSYEKL in the germline V gene. In DNA, the CDR3 is TGCGCCAGCAGCCCGCGGTCCTCAGATACGCAGTATTTT. Translating gives CASSPRSSDTQYF.

The rearrangement links TRBV4-1 to TRBJ1-1; 7 bases are a match to TRBD1. The V gene end was trimmed by 3 bases and the J gene end by 8 bases; junction bases not matched to a gene: 9. The CDR3 sequence is 14 residues long. Per germline, CDR1 MGHRA and CDR2 YSYEKL. For the CDR3, the DNA is TGCGCCAGCAGCCAGCCCCTTGGGACAGCCGAAGCTTTCTTT. Translated, it gives CASSQPLGTAEAFF.

The DNA for the CDR3 is TGTGCCAGCAGTCCAGGGGGCCAGAATGAAAAACTGTTTTTT. Protein: CASSPGGQNEKLFF. The chain recombines TRBV11-2 with TRBJ1-4; 8 bases are shared with TRBD1. Trimming at V came to 6 bases and at J to 5 bases, leaving 5 bases not matched to a gene. Per germline, CDR1 SGHAT and CDR2 FQNNGV. The CDR3 is made up of 14 amino acids.

V gene TRBV12-3 or TRBV12-4 combines with J gene TRBJ2-7, with TRBD1 as a possible D gene (6 bases). Trimming shortened V by 3 bases and J by 3 bases, and 9 bases separated the two germline ends. This CDR3 has 13 amino acids. CDR3 loop: CASSFGQLYEQYF. CDR3 DNA sequence: TGTGCCAGCAGTTTTGGACAGCTCTACGAGCAGTACTTC.

The chain links TRBV5-5 to TRBJ1-3; D is possibly TRBD1 (6 bases). The V gene's germline CDR1 is SGHKS and CDR2 YYEKEE (reference sequence). The CDR3 extends over 15 amino acids. Trimming removed 5 bases at V and 4 bases at J, with 16 bases between. The CDR3 sequence is CASSPLRGSGNTIYF. The DNA for the CDR3 is TGTGCCAGCAGTCCTTTAAGGGGGTCCGGAAACACCATATATTTT.

This chain links TRBV29-1 with TRBJ2-1, with 9 bases identical to TRBD2. CDR1 is SQVTM and CDR2 is ANQGSEA in the germline V gene. The CDR3 runs 14 residues. After removal of 4 bases from V and 4 bases from J, the junction contained 5 bases not matched to a gene. CDR3 in amino acids: CSVAGTSFYNEQFF. The CDR3 coding sequence is TGCAGCGTTGCCGGGACTAGCTTTTACAATGAGCAGTTCTTC.

The rearrangement joins TRBV4-2 to TRBJ2-5; D is undetermined. This CDR3 region has 13 residues. The V gene's germline CDR1 is LGHNA and CDR2 YNFKEQ. Trimming left V 0 bases short and J 5 bases short, with 7 bases between. The CDR3 DNA is TGTGCCAGCAGCCAAGATAAAAGTGAGACCCAGTACTTC. Its translation is CASSQDKSETQYF.

In its sample, this clone was seen once. The chain links TRBV6-5 to TRBJ1-1, with D uncertain. V was clipped by 4 bases and J by 2 bases, with 8 bases between them. CDR1 is MNHEY and CDR2 is SVGAGI in the germline V gene. The CDR3 length is 13 residues. CDR3 coding DNA: TGTGCCAGCAGTTGGTCCGTTAACACTGAAGCTTTCTTT. This sequence encodes CASSWSVNTEAFF.